This paragraph reports one T cell receptor beta chain. The antigen is not known. The entry originates in a study of cytotoxic CD8 clonotypes in ibrutinib-treated CLL. Study context: It was after a median roughly 13 months of treatment, range 6 to 36, that response samples were taken. Productive templates per sample averaged roughly 260,000; productive rearrangements, some 99,000.

Study conclusions and caveats: Public clonotypes were rare and shrank or held steady on treatment. Progressing and sustained-remission patients had different sampling times.

Some clones are missing from TCRdb's copy, which holds only in-frame ones; the method was immunoSEQ multiplex PCR. The sample records some 85,000 clones, 60% to 80% being singletons. The CDR3 runs 14 residues. Germline V gene lookup returns CDR1 SGHTA and CDR2 FQGNSA. V lost 4 bases and J lost 0, with 10 bases in between. This specimen was PBMCs, taken after 24 months of ibrutinib treatment. The source of this sequence is a human donor with chronic lymphocytic leukemia. J is TRBJ2-7 and V is TRBV7-2, with a tentative D call TRBD2 (6 bases). This CDR3 is CASSSSGSSYEQYF. The CDR3, as DNA: TGTGCCAGCAGCTCATCCGGGAGCTCCTACGAGCAGTACTTC.